Listed below are T cell receptor beta chains from one sample, sequenced in a study of cytomegalovirus exposure and HLA in healthy donors. Profiled with immunoSEQ multiplex PCR; TCRdb holds only in-frame clones, not every one. The sample has about 150,000 clones; 85% are singletons. Sequenced: PBMCs. These receptors were collected from a boy aged 2 to 10 in good health and CMV-seronegative. CDR3s include the opening cysteine and the closing phenylalanine or tryptophan. Each record gives: CDR3 length, V gene, J gene, CDR3 protein.

18,TRBV30,TRBJ2-4,CAWSSPRTDILAKNIQYF
14,TRBV7-9,TRBJ1-1,CASSTGQVIESAFF
16,TRBV7-9,TRBJ2-3,CASSLELAGAHDTQYF
14,TRBV28,TRBJ1-2,CASSLLGQSYGYTF
15,TRBV11-2,TRBJ2-5,CASSYTLVGQETQYF
13,TRBV15,TRBJ2-5,CATSVAGQETQYF
19,TRBV28,TRBJ2-7,CASSLWTSGTMYSSYEQYF
15,TRBV7-3,TRBJ2-7,CASSLSPPIPDEQYF
14,TRBV28,TRBJ1-1,CASGVQGPNTEAFF
13,TRBV7-2,TRBJ2-5,CASSPLGGETQYF
14,TRBV2,TRBJ1-6,CASSEQQLNSPLHF
14,TRBV7-2,TRBJ2-7,CASSLADLATEQYF
14,TRBV11-2,TRBJ2-1,CASSLDPGGGEQFF
15,TRBV27,TRBJ2-7,CASRPTWASSLVQYF
15,TRBV15,TRBJ1-1,CATSRDRSHNTEAFF
16,TRBV28,TRBJ2-1,CASSASGTGGLNEQFF
11,TRBV7-9,TRBJ2-1,CASSPIYEQFF
15,TRBV9,TRBJ2-2,CASSAGQGAGGELFF
16,TRBV19,TRBJ2-6,CASSMRMNSGANVLTF
14,TRBV6-5,TRBJ2-7,CASRGTGLPYEQYF
12,TRBV27,TRBJ2-3,CASSRRADTQYF
12,TRBV15,TRBJ1-4,CATSRPTGMVFF
17,TRBV29-1,TRBJ2-3,CSVCLVKTFASTDTQYF
15,TRBV7-6,TRBJ2-4,CASSTRYRGQNIQHF
16,TRBV11-3,TRBJ2-2,CASSPGGTRNTGELFF
13,TRBV7-9,NA,CASSPPYPYEQYF
14,TRBV2,TRBJ1-2,CASSVTGANYGYTF
16,TRBV6-4,TRBJ2-3,CASSAWDSSTTDTQYF
16,TRBV19,TRBJ1-5,CASSRVRDRTNQPQHF
13,TRBV30,TRBJ1-5,CAWSLPFNQPQHF
14,TRBV28,TRBJ2-7,CASSPGGQSYEQYF
13,TRBV30,TRBJ1-3,CAWSALTGNTIYF
13,TRBV7-2,TRBJ2-1,CASSDPPGDSQIF
14,TRBV10-3,TRBJ1-2,CATFRTGRGYGYTF
13,TRBV2,TRBJ2-3,CASTGGSTDTQYF
15,TRBV6-1,TRBJ2-2,CASSEASGGAGELFF
15,TRBV11-2,TRBJ1-2,CASSHYRGTNYGYTF
16,TRBV7-9,TRBJ2-7,CSSSPGLAVVPYEQYF
14,TRBV27,TRBJ1-2,CASSPGWDSYGYTF
16,TRBV7-8,TRBJ2-7,CASSLSRLAGGYEQYF